This passage covers 20 T cell receptor beta chains from one sample sequenced in a study of T cells after yellow fever vaccination. TCRdb reprocessed the 5' RACE reads with MiXCR, giving one entry per CDR3 protein. The sample consists of approximately 610,000 distinct CDR3 sequences, about a sixth of them appearing once. Here the sequenced sample was PBMCs, taken 5 days after the first yellow fever vaccination. The receptors stem from a man aged 18 to 30 who received the YFV17D yellow fever vaccine.

The rearrangement uses TRBV6-2 or TRBV6-3 and TRBJ2-7; 9 nucleotides agree with TRBD2. From germline, CDR1 is MNHEY and CDR2 SVGEGT. This CDR3 contains 15 residues. J was trimmed by 3 bases and V by 7 bases; bases with no gene match: 10. For the CDR3, the DNA is TGTGCCAGCATTCCGTCCCCAGCGGGGGGCTACGAGCAGTACTTC. Translation gives CASIPSPAGGYEQYF.

This rearrangement joins TRBV20-1 to TRBJ2-1; possible D gene TRBD1, 5 bases. Trimming removed 4 bases at V and 2 bases at J, with 15 bases between. The germline V gene encodes CDR1 DFQATT and CDR2 SNEGSKA (reference sequence). The CDR3 totals 15 residues. The CDR3 sequence is CSAMGPVDAYNEQFF. In DNA, the CDR3 is TGCAGTGCTATGGGGCCAGTAGATGCCTACAATGAGCAGTTCTTC.

This clonotype has at least ten counts. This chain connects TRBV2 to TRBJ1-5; D gene uncertain. CDR3 length: 11 residues. Germline V gives CDR1 SNHLY, CDR2 FYNNEI. The germline V and J ends were trimmed by 4 bases and 4 bases, with 2 bases remaining between them. The CDR3 is CASSVNQPQHF. In DNA, the CDR3 is TGTGCCAGCAGTGTGAATCAGCCCCAGCATTTT. Full variable domain (remainder filled in from reference TRBV2 and TRBJ1-5): EPEVTQTPSHQVTQMGQEVILRCVPISNHLYFYWYRQILGQKVEFLVSFYNNEISEKSEIFDDQFSVERPDGSNFTLKIRSTKLEDSAMYFCASSVNQPQHFGDGTRLSIL.

The chain couples TRBV2 to TRBJ2-3, with D uncertain. Germline V CDR1 and CDR2: SNHLY, FYNNEI. The CDR3 sequence is 14 residues long. V was clipped by 7 bases and J by 4 bases, with 15 bases between them. The CDR3 DNA sequence: TGTGCCAGCAAGGTCGATCCCGGCGCAGATACGCAGTATTTT. Amino acids: CASKVDPGADTQYF.

This clonotype was detected only a few times. The CDR3 DNA is TGCGCCAGCAGCCAAGAGTGGGCAGGAGTTTACAATGAGCAGTTCTTC. Protein product: CASSQEWAGVYNEQFF. The chain joins TRBV4-3 to TRBJ2-1; the D is unclear. CDR1 is LGHNA and CDR2 is YSLEER in the germline V gene. The CDR3 is 16 amino acids. Trimming removed 0 bases at V and 4 bases at J, with 13 bases between.

This chain joins TRBV11-2 and TRBJ2-1; TRBD2 might be the D (6 bases). The CDR3 spans 15 residues. Germline V gene sequence: CDR1 SGHAT, CDR2 FQNNGV. Trimming removed 4 bases at V and 8 bases at J, with 18 bases between. Here the CDR3 reads CASSSRGGSMDEQFF. Here the CDR3 DNA reads TGTGCCAGCAGCTCCCGAGGAGGGTCCATGGATGAGCAGTTCTTC.

The chain combines TRBV6-2 or TRBV6-3 with TRBJ1-6; 9 nucleotides align to TRBD1. V lost 7 bases, J lost 10 bases, and 11 bases stayed unmatched. There are 15 residues in the CDR3. Germline lookup yields CDR1 MNHEY and CDR2 SVGEGT. CDR3 in DNA: TGTGCCAGCAAGACATGGCCGGGACAGGGATCACCCCTCCACTTT. It codes for CASKTWPGQGSPLHF.

This clonotype occurred a few times. The chain links TRBV10-3 to TRBJ2-3; TRBD1 might be the D (6 bases). The CDR3 sequence is 15 residues long. From germline, CDR1 is ENHRY and CDR2 SYGVKD. Trimming removed 4 bases at V and 0 bases at J, with 11 bases between. The CDR3 loop is CAISGQGTSTDTQYF. The CDR3 DNA sequence: TGTGCCATCAGTGGTCAGGGGACAAGCACAGATACGCAGTATTTT.

This clonotype was detected ten times or more. V and J are TRBV2 and TRBJ2-5; no definite D call. Germline lookup yields CDR1 SNHLY and CDR2 FYNNEI. This CDR3 spans 14 amino acids. This CDR3 is CAVAFTGTGETQYF. The CDR3 nucleotides are TGTGCAGTGGCGTTCACCGGCACTGGGGAGACCCAGTACTTC.

The chain combines TRBV15 with TRBJ2-3; 9 bases align to TRBD2. Germline V gene lookup returns CDR1 LNHNV and CDR2 YYDKDF (reference sequence). V shed 1 base and J 5 bases; nucleotides not matched to a gene: 10. This CDR3 is 17 amino acids long. CDR3 nucleotides: TGTGCCACCAGCAGAGGGACCGGAGCGGGGGGTTTAGATACGCAGTATTTT. Amino acid sequence: CATSRGTGAGGLDTQYF. Using reference TRBV15 and TRBJ2-3 for the parts outside the CDR3, the full variable domain is DAMVIQNPRYQVTQFGKPVTLSCSQTLNHNVMYWYQQKSSQAPKLLFHYYDKDFNNEADTPDNFQSRRPNTSFCFLDIRSPGLGDTAMYLCATSRGTGAGGLDTQYFGPGTRLTVL.

For this clonotype: One end of the junction does not line up with germline, which may come from a read error. V gene TRBV6-2 or TRBV6-3 combines with J gene TRBJ2-3; D may be TRBD2 (5 bases). Germline CDR1 is MNHEY and CDR2 is SVGEGT. This CDR3 region has 14 residues. This chain's CDR3 is CASSLDASTDTQDF. The DNA for the CDR3 is TGTGCCAGCAGCCTTGACGCTAGCACAGATACGCAGGATTTT.

The genes are TRBV10-3 and TRBJ1-3; D possibly corresponds to TRBD1 (5 bases). This CDR3 has 14 residues. The V gene's germline CDR1 is ENHRY and CDR2 SYGVKD. Trimming shortened V by 2 bases and J by 4 bases, and 9 bases separated the two germline ends. CDR3 bases: TGTGCCATCAGTGAGGCAGGGTCCGGAAACACCATATATTTT. It translates to CAISEAGSGNTIYF.

This clonotype was observed many times. The V and J genes are TRBV12-3 or TRBV12-4 and TRBJ2-7; 8 bases fit TRBD1. This CDR3 has 14 residues. V shed 5 bases, J shed 2 bases, and the junction held 5 bases outside the gene matches. The CDR3 DNA is TGTGCCAGCAGTAAAGGACAGGGCGCCTACGAGCAGTACGTC. Translated: CASSKGQGAYEQYV.

The V gene is TRBV7-9, the J gene TRBJ2-5; D possibly corresponds to TRBD2 (5 bases). The CDR3 runs 16 residues. The V gene lost 8 bases and the J gene lost 4 bases, with 23 bases spanning the gap. CDR1 is SEHNR and CDR2 is FQNEAQ in the germline V gene (reference sequence). The CDR3 loop is CASSGRAGLGRETQYF. The DNA for the CDR3 is TGTGCCAGCTCGGGCCGGGCGGGCCTAGGGAGAGAGACCCAGTACTTC.

The V call is TRBV5-1, the J call TRBJ1-1; D is unresolved. The V gene lost 4 bases and the J gene lost 6 bases, with 13 bases spanning the gap. The CDR3 runs to 13 residues. Germline CDR1 reads SGHRS; CDR2 reads YFSETQ. CDR3 sequence (DNA): TGCGCCAGCAGCCGTGAATGGGGATCTGAAGCTTTCTTT. Translated, it gives CASSREWGSEAFF.

The genes are TRBV4-2 and TRBJ2-3; 14 bases agree with TRBD2. V shed 1 base, J shed 5 bases, and the junction held 8 bases outside the gene matches. The CDR3 totals 18 residues. CDR1 is LGHNA, CDR2 YNFKEQ, per germline. CDR3 coding DNA: TGTGCCAGCAGCCAAGCCGCGACTAGCGGGGGGGCCGAAGATACGCAGTATTTT. Translating gives CASSQAATSGGAEDTQYF.

J is TRBJ2-2 and V is TRBV5-1; D might be TRBD1 (5 bases). The CDR3 is 16 residues long. V was cut by 4 bases and J by 2 bases, with 15 bases left in between. Germline-derived CDR1 and CDR2 are SGHRS and YFSETQ. This CDR3 reads CASSTWTQGNTGELFF. The CDR3, as DNA: TGCGCCAGCAGCACCTGGACGCAGGGTAACACCGGGGAGCTGTTTTTT.

This clonotype was seen just once. This sequence joins TRBV7-2 and TRBJ2-5; D is perhaps TRBD1 or TRBD2 (6 bases each). This CDR3 contains 15 residues. With 0 bases removed from V and 4 bases from J, the gap between germline ends came to 12 bases. Germline V gives CDR1 SGHTA, CDR2 FQGNSA. CDR3 protein: CASSLAPGAGETQYF. The CDR3 DNA sequence: TGTGCCAGCAGCTTAGCGCCGGGGGCGGGAGAGACCCAGTACTTC.

The chain recombines TRBV3-1 with TRBJ2-5; TRBD2 matches 7 bases. J gave up 5 bases and V 4 bases, and 13 bases lay outside the gene matches. Germline CDR1 and CDR2: LGHDT and YNNKEL (reference sequence). This CDR3 has 16 amino acids. This CDR3 is CASSPLVAGEGETQYF. The CDR3 bases are TGTGCCAGCAGCCCCTTGGTCGCGGGGGAGGGTGAGACCCAGTACTTC.

The rearrangement joins TRBV28 to TRBJ2-7; 8 bases fit TRBD1. J was trimmed by 2 bases and V by 4 bases; bases with no gene match: 7. This CDR3 spans 15 amino acids. The V gene's germline CDR1 is MDHEN and CDR2 SYDVKM. CDR3 amino acids: CASSSGQGGPYEQYV. CDR3 sequence (DNA): TGTGCCAGCAGTTCCGGACAGGGTGGCCCCTACGAGCAGTACGTC.